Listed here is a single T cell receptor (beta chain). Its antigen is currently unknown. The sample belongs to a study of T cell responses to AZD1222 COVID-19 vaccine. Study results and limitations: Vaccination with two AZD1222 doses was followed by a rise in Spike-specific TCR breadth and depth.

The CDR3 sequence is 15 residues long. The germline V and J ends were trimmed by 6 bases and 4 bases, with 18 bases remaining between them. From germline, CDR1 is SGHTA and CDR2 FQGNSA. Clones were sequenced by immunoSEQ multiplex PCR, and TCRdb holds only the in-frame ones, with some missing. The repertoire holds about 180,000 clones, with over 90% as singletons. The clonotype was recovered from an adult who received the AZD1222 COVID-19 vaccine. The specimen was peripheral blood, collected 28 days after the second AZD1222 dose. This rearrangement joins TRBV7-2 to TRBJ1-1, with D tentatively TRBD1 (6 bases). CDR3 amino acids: CASRPTPGQSTEAFF. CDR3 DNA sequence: TGTGCCAGCAGACCGACACCGGGACAAAGCACTGAAGCTTTCTTT.